This T cell receptor (beta chain) was identified in a study of CD8+ T cells in alopecia areata. This clone has a handful of counts. This CDR3 contains 15 residues. Germline lookup yields CDR1 MRHNA and CDR2 SNTAGT. V was clipped by 4 bases and J by 0 bases; unmatched bases: 2. Isolated RNA was reverse transcribed into cDNA used as the sequencing template. Repertoires were generated with immunoSEQ multiplex PCR, while TCRdb's copy carries only in-frame clones and drops some. The sample contains over 150,000 clones, 56% of which appear only once. This chain joins TRBV6-4 and TRBJ2-5; the match to TRBD2 covers 10 bases. This clonotype was obtained from a human donor in good health. The sequenced material came from CD8+ T cells sorted from blood. CDR3 sequence: CASSASGGNQETQYF. As DNA, the CDR3 is TGTGCCAGCAGTGCTAGCGGGGGAAACCAAGAGACCCAGTACTTC.